This TCR beta chain emerged from a study of post-analysis software for immune sequencing data. Turning to this clonotype: The antigen remains unidentified.

Trimming shortened V by 1 base and J by 3 bases, and 13 bases separated the two germline ends. Germline V gene lookup returns CDR1 SGHAT and CDR2 FQNNGV. This CDR3 is 16 amino acids long. Unique molecular identifiers tagged the TCR beta cDNA libraries. From the PCR reads, TCRdb called clonotypes with MiXCR, one entry per CDR3 protein. The sample contains more than 450,000 distinct CDR3 sequences, around 34% of which appear only once. Notes on the study in general: Patients carried roughly 5 TRBV segments more frequently than controls did, and TRBV5-6, TRBV5-1 and TRBV20-1 were among them.

The chain is built from TRBV11-2 and TRBJ2-1; the D call may be TRBD1 or TRBD2 (6 bases each). The receptor's source is a girl younger than 18 with multiple sclerosis. The sequencing input was blood. In nucleotides, the CDR3 is TGTGCCAGCAGCTTAGTGTCGGGGGCTCTCTACAATGAGCAGTTCTTC. Amino acids: CASSLVSGALYNEQFF.